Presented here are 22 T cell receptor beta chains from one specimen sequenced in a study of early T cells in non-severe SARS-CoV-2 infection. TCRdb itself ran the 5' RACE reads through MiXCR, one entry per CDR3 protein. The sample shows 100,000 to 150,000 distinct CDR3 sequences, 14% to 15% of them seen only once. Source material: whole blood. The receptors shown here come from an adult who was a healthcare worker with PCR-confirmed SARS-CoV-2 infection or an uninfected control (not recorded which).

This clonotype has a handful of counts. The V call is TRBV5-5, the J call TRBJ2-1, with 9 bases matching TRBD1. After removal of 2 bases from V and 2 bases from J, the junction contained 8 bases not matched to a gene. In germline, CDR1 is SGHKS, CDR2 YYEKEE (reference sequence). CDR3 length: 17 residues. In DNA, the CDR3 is TGTGCCAGCAGCTTAGGGACAGGGAGTATCACCTACAATGAGCAGTTCTTC. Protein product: CASSLGTGSITYNEQFF.

The DNA of the CDR3 is TGCAGCGTGCTACGACTAGCGGGGGGAGGAACAGATACGCAGTATTTT. Its translation is CSVLRLAGGGTDTQYF. The chain employs TRBV29-1 and TRBJ2-3; 13 nucleotides agree with TRBD2. Germline V gives CDR1 SQVTM, CDR2 ANQGSEA. The CDR3 contains 16 residues. Trimming removed 6 bases from V and 3 bases from J; junction bases left unmatched: 9.

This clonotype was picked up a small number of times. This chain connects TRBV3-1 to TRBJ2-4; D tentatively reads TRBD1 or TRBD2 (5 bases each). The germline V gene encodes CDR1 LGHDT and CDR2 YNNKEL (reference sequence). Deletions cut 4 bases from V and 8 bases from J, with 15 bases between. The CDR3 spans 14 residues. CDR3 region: CASSRGEGDHIQYF. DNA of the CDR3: TGTGCCAGCAGCCGTGGGGAAGGGGACCACATTCAGTACTTC.

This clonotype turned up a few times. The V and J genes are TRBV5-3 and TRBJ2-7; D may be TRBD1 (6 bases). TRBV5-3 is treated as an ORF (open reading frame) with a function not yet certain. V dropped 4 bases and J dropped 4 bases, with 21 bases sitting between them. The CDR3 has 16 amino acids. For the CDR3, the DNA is TGTGCCAGAAGCGACGGACAGCATTTTAGCCTTTACGAGCAGTACTTC. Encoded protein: CARSDGQHFSLYEQYF.

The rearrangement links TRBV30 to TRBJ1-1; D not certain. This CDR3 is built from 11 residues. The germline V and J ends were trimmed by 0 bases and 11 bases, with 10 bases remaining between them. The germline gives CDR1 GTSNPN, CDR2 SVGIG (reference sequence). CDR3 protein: CAWSVEGAAFF. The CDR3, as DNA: TGTGCCTGGAGTGTAGAAGGTGCGGCTTTCTTT.

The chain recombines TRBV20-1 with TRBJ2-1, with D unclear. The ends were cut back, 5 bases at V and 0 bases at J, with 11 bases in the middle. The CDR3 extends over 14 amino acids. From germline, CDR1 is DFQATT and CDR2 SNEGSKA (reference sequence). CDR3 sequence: CSAPGLSSYNEQFF. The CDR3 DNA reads TGCAGTGCTCCAGGATTAAGCTCCTACAATGAGCAGTTCTTC.

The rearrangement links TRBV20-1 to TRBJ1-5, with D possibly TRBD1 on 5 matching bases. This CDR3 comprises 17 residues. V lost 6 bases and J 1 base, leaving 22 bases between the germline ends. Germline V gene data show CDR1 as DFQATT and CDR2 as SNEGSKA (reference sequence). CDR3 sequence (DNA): TGCAGTGCCACGATTCCCCAGGGAATCAGAAGCAATCAGCCCCAGCATTTT. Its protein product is CSATIPQGIRSNQPQHF.

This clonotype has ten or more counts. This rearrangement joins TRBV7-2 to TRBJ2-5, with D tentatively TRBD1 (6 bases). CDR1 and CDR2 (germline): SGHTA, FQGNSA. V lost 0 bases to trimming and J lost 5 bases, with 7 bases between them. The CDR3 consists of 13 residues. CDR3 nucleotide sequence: TGTGCCAGCAGCTTAGCGGGGGCCGAGACCCAGTACTTC. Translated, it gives CASSLAGAETQYF.

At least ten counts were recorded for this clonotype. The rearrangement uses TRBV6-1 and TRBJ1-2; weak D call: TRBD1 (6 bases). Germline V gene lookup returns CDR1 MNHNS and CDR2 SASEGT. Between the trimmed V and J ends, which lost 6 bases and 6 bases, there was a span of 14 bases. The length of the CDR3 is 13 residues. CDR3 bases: TGTGCCAGCAGCGTAACAGGGAACCATGGCTACACCTTC. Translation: CASSVTGNHGYTF.

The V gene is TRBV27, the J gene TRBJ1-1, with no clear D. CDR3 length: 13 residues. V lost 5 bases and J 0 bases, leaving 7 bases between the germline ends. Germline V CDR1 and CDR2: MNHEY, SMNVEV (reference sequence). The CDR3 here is CASSGTLNTEAFF. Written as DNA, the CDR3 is TGTGCCAGCAGTGGAACCTTGAACACTGAAGCTTTCTTT.

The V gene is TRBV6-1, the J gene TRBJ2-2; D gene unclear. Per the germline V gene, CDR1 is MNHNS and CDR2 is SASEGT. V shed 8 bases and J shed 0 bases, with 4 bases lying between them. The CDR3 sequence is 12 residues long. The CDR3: CASGANTGELFF. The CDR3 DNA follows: TGTGCCAGCGGAGCGAACACCGGGGAGCTGTTTTTT.

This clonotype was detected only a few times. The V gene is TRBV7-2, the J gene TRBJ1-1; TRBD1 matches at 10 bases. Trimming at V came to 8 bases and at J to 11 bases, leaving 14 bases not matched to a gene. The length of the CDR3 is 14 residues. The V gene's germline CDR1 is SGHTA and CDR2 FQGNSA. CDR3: CASCAKGTGVPAFF. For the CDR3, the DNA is TGTGCCAGCTGTGCGAAGGGGACAGGGGTTCCGGCTTTCTTT.

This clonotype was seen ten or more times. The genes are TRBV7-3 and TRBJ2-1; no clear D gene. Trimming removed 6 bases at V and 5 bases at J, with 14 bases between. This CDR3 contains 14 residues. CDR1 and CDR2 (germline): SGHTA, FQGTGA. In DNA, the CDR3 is TGTGCCAGCAGTTTTGATTCGCGGAACAATGAGCAGTTCTTC. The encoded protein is CASSFDSRNNEQFF.

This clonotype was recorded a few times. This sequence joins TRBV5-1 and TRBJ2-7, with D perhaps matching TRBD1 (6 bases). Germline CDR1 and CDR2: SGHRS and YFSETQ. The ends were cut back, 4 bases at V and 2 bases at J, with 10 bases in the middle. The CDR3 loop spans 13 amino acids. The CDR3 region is CASSNRAAYEQYF. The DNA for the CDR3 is TGCGCCAGCAGCAACAGGGCCGCCTACGAGCAGTACTTC.

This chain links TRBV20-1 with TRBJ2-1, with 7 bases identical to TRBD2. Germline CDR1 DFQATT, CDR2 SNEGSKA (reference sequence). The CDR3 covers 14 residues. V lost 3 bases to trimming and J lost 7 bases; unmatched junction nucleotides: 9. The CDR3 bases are TGCAGTGCTAGTAATCGGGCGGGGGAGAATGAGCAGTTCTTC. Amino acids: CSASNRAGENEQFF.

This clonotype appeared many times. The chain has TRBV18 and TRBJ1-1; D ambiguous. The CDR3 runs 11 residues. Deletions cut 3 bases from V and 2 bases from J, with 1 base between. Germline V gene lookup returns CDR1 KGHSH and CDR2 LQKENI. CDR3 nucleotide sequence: TGTGCCAGCTCACCCAACACTGAAGCTTTCTTT. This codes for CASSPNTEAFF.

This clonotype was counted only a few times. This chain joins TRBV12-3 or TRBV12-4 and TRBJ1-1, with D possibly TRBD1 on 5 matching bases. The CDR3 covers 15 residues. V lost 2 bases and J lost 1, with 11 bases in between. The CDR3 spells CASSLTRRANTEAFF. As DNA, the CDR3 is TGTGCCAGCAGTTTAACTCGCAGGGCGAACACTGAAGCTTTCTTT.

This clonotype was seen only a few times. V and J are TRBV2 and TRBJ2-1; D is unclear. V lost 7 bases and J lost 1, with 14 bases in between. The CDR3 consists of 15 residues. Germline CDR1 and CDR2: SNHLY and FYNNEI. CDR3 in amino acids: CASTFLAGSYNEQFF. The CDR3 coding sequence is TGTGCCAGCACTTTCCTGGCAGGTTCCTACAATGAGCAGTTCTTC.

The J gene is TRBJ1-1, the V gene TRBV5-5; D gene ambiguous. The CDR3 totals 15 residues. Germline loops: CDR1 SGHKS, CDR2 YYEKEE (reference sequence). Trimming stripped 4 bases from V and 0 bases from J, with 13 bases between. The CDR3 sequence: CASSPVRAMNTEAFF. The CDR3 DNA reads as TGTGCCAGCAGCCCGGTGAGGGCGATGAACACTGAAGCTTTCTTT.

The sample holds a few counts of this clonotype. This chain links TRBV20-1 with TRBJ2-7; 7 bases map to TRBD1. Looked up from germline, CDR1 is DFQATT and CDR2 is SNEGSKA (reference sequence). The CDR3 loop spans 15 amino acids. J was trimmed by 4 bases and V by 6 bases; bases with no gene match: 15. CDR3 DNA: TGCAGTGCGTATTCGGGGAAGGGGGCGGATTACGAGCAGTACTTC. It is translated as CSAYSGKGADYEQYF.

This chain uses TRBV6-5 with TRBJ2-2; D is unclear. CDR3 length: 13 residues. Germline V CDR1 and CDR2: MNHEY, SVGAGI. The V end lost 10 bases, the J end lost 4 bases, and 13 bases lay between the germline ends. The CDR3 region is CATSGVSTGELFF. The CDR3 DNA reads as TGTGCCACCTCTGGCGTCTCCACCGGGGAGCTGTTTTTT.

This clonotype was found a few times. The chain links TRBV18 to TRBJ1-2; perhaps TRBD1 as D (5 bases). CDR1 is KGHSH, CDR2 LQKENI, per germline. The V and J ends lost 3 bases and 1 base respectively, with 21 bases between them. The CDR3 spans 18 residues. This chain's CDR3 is CASSPNNAVAGSNYGYTF. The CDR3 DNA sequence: TGTGCCAGCTCACCGAATAATGCCGTGGCAGGGAGTAACTATGGCTACACCTTC.